The clone carrying this T cell receptor (beta chain) occurred many times. The antigen remains unidentified. A single record per CDR3 protein comes from TCRdb applying MiXCR to the multiplex PCR reads. The profile shows approximately 210,000 distinct CDR3 sequences, about 34% of them singletons. This record comes from a study of breast tumors, draining lymph nodes, adjacent tissues. Broader study findings: Data only fit, rather than demonstrated, lymph node origin of most tumor T cells.

The lymph nodes were axillary draining lymph nodes from breast cancer patients. The receptor was isolated from a female donor with breast cancer. Some clones in this sample may be carry-over from other donors' samples. The sequencing input was axillary lymph node tissue.

The CDR3 coding sequence is TGTGCCAGCAGCCCAGACCTTCGGACAGCCAACACCGGGGAGCTGTTTTTT. Translating gives CASSPDLRTANTGELFF. The chain carries TRBV7-6 and TRBJ2-2; possibly TRBD1 for D (6 bases). With 5 bases removed from V and 2 bases from J, the gap between germline ends came to 18 bases. This CDR3 comprises 17 residues. Germline loops: CDR1 SGHVS, CDR2 FNYEAQ.